Listed here are 25 T cell receptor beta chains from one sample, sequenced in a study of cytomegalovirus exposure and HLA in healthy donors. PCR amplification relied on 60 Vbeta primers (plus 13 Jbeta primers). This table comes from immunoSEQ multiplex PCR, and its TCRdb copy is limited to in-frame clones, with some not included. The sample lists 250,000 to 350,000 clones; 70% to 90% were seen once. Sequenced input: PBMCs. Source of these receptors: a man aged 40-49 years in good health and CMV-seropositive.

In regard to this clone: In the same sample, other DNA sequences code for this CDR3. This sequence joins TRBV18 and TRBJ1-4; 11 nucleotides line up with TRBD1. Trimming cost V 3 bases and J 7 bases; bases outside gene matches: 1. The CDR3 has 14 amino acids. The germline CDR1 and CDR2 sequences are KGHSH and LQKENI. CDR3 sequence reads: CASSPGQGGEKLFF. CDR3 nucleotides: TGTGCCAGCTCACCGGGACAGGGGGGTGAAAAACTGTTTTTT.

Concerning this clone: The sample has other DNA sequences that encode this CDR3 too. The J gene is TRBJ2-7, the V gene TRBV6-5; TRBD1 might be the D (5 bases). Germline CDR1 MNHEY, CDR2 SVGAGI. The CDR3 contains 14 residues. The V and J ends lost 6 bases and 3 bases respectively, with 15 bases between them. The CDR3 loop is CASRRSRGYYEQYF. Written as DNA, the CDR3 is TGTGCCAGCAGACGAAGTAGGGGTTACTACGAGCAGTACTTC.

This sequence joins TRBV29-1 and TRBJ2-1; TRBD1 matches at 7 bases. The germline V gene has CDR1 SQVTM and CDR2 ANQGSEA. The ends lost 7 bases at V and 8 bases at J; junction bases unmatched: 8. The CDR3 extends over 12 amino acids. CDR3 protein: CSADHRGDEQFF. The CDR3 DNA sequence: TGCAGCGCCGACCACAGGGGCGATGAGCAGTTCTTC.

The CDR3 here is CASSLYGTGNEQFF. For the CDR3, the DNA is TGTGCCAGCAGCTTATACGGTACGGGCAATGAGCAGTTCTTC. The V and J genes are TRBV7-3 and TRBJ2-1; D not resolved. Germline V gives CDR1 SGHTA, CDR2 FQGTGA. CDR3 length: 14 residues. V lost 2 bases, J lost 6 bases, and 11 bases lay in between.

The V call is TRBV11-2, the J call TRBJ2-1; 8 bases fit TRBD2. CDR1 and CDR2 from the germline V gene are SGHAT and FQNNGV. V trimming: 4 bases; J trimming: 7 bases; junction bases outside the gene matches: 12. This CDR3 has 16 residues. For the CDR3, the DNA is TGTGCCAGCAGCTCAGAACTAGCGGTGGCACTTAATGAGCAGTTCTTC. Translation: CASSSELAVALNEQFF. The full variable domain, completed using reference TRBV11-2 and TRBJ2-1, is EAGVAQSPRYKIIEKRQSVAFWCNPISGHATLYWYQQILGQGPKLLIQFQNNGVVDDSQLPKDRFSAERLKGVDSTLKIQPAKLEDSAVYLCASSSELAVALNEQFFGPGTRLTVL.

In its sample, this clone was seen once. The J gene is TRBJ2-5, the V gene TRBV28, with D possibly matching TRBD2 (6 bases). The V gene's germline CDR1 is MDHEN and CDR2 SYDVKM. The CDR3 runs to 14 residues. The V gene lost 4 bases and the J gene lost 7 bases, with 16 bases spanning the gap. Here the CDR3 DNA reads TGTGCCAGCAGTTCCTCGAGGGAGGAGCGGACCCAGTACTTC. It specifies CASSSSREERTQYF.

The rearrangement joins TRBV7-6 to TRBJ2-7; D might be TRBD1 (6 bases). Trimming took 1 base from V and 5 from J, leaving 15 bases between them. The CDR3 runs 15 residues. Germline V gene sequence: CDR1 SGHVS, CDR2 FNYEAQ. CDR3 in DNA: TGTGCCAGCAGCTTAGGGCTCAGGGGCTACGACGAGCAGTACTTC. Protein sequence: CASSLGLRGYDEQYF.

The chain joins TRBV27 to TRBJ2-3; D ambiguous. The CDR3 extends over 15 amino acids. Germline values: CDR1 MNHEY, CDR2 SMNVEV (reference sequence). Trimming pared 5 bases from V and 0 bases from J, leaving 12 bases between. The CDR3, as DNA: TGTGCCAGCAGTGGGCCCTTGGGTAGCACAGATACGCAGTATTTT. It is translated as CASSGPLGSTDTQYF.

J is TRBJ2-2 and V is TRBV11-2; 8 positions agree with TRBD2. This CDR3 is built from 16 residues. Germline V CDR1 and CDR2: SGHAT, FQNNGV. V shed 5 bases, J shed 3 bases, and the junction held 8 bases outside the gene matches. CDR3 sequence: CASSPTEREHTGELFF. The CDR3 region has the DNA TGTGCCAGCAGCCCGACTGAGCGGGAGCACACCGGGGAGCTGTTTTTT. Complete variable domain (other parts from reference TRBV11-2 and TRBJ2-2): EAGVAQSPRYKIIEKRQSVAFWCNPISGHATLYWYQQILGQGPKLLIQFQNNGVVDDSQLPKDRFSAERLKGVDSTLKIQPAKLEDSAVYLCASSPTEREHTGELFFGEGSRLTVL.

The genes are TRBV18 and TRBJ2-5; D perhaps matches TRBD1 (6 bases). CDR1 is KGHSH and CDR2 is LQKENI in the germline V gene. Deletions cut 4 bases from V and 4 bases from J, with 10 bases between. The CDR3 has 13 residues. The CDR3 is CASSQGVGETQYF. The CDR3 coding sequence is TGTGCCAGCTCACAGGGGGTCGGAGAGACCCAGTACTTC.

The chain carries TRBV5-5 and TRBJ1-5; 9 nucleotides align to TRBD1. The CDR3 runs 16 residues. Germline V gene data show CDR1 as SGHKS and CDR2 as YYEKEE (reference sequence). Losses at the gene ends were 0 bases for V and 7 bases for J; bases not matched to a gene: 8. The CDR3 region has the DNA TGTGCCAGCAGCTTGGTGGGACAGGGCCTGGGGCAGCCCCAGCATTTT. Translation gives CASSLVGQGLGQPQHF. Supplemented by reference TRBV5-5 and TRBJ1-5, the full variable domain reads DAGVTQSPTHLIKTRGQQVTLRCSPISGHKSVSWYQQVLGQGPQFIFQYYEKEERGRGNFPDRFSARQFPNYSSELNVNALLLGDSALYLCASSLVGQGLGQPQHFGDGTRLSIL.

This clone has only a few counts. The genes are TRBV5-4 and TRBJ2-1; maybe TRBD1 (6 bases). CDR1 and CDR2 from the germline V gene are SGHNT and YYREEE (reference sequence). V lost 2 bases, J lost 5 bases, and 17 bases lay in between. The CDR3 covers 16 residues. CDR3 amino acids: CASSLRGRGFDNEQFF. The CDR3 DNA is TGTGCCAGCAGCTTAAGAGGCAGGGGCTTCGACAATGAGCAGTTCTTC.

A few counts support this clone. The CDR3 bases are TGTGCCTGCCGAGGGGGCGCGAACACTGAAGCTTTCTTT. This sequence encodes CACRGGANTEAFF. This rearrangement joins TRBV30 to TRBJ1-1, with 7 bases that match TRBD1. J gave up 1 base and V 6 bases, and 5 bases lay outside the gene matches. Looked up from germline, CDR1 is GTSNPN and CDR2 is SVGIG (reference sequence). The CDR3 has 13 residues.

The J gene is TRBJ2-7, the V gene TRBV21-1; the D call TRBD2 from the table was never checked on the DNA. TRBV21-1 counts as a pseudogene. The CDR3 has 17 residues. As DNA, the CDR3 is TGTGCCAGCAGCGCACGTACTAGCGGGAGGCGAACCTACGAGCAGTACTTC. Translated: CASSARTSGRRTYEQYF.

V is TRBV7-8 and J is TRBJ2-1; D possibly corresponds to TRBD2 (6 bases). CDR3 length equals 18 residues. Per germline, CDR1 SGHVS and CDR2 FQNEAQ. Deletions cut 6 bases from V and 5 bases from J, with 26 bases between. The CDR3 DNA reads TGTGCCAGCAGGATGTCCCTAATAACGGGAGATTCAAACAATGAGCAGTTCTTC. Translating it yields CASRMSLITGDSNNEQFF.

V is TRBV6-6 and J is TRBJ2-1; 12 bases match TRBD2. From germline, CDR1 is MNHNY and CDR2 SVGAGI (reference sequence). The CDR3 has 15 amino acids. V trimming: 2 bases; J trimming: 8 bases; junction bases outside the gene matches: 4. The CDR3 coding sequence is TGTGCCAGCAGTTACGGACTAGCGGGGAGCGATGAGCAGTTCTTC. Its protein product is CASSYGLAGSDEQFF.

This rearrangement joins TRBV6-5 to TRBJ1-2; maybe TRBD1 (5 bases). CDR3 length: 13 residues. The V end lost 8 bases, the J end lost 8 bases, and 18 bases lay between the germline ends. Germline lookup yields CDR1 MNHEY and CDR2 SVGAGI. CDR3 nucleotide sequence: TGTGCCAGCGGTGGCGGGGGTTCACGCGGCTACACCTTC. Encoded protein: CASGGGGSRGYTF.

This clone appeared once. The V and J genes are TRBV30 and TRBJ1-3, with D possibly matching TRBD1 (5 bases). This CDR3 has 13 residues. The ends were cut back, 3 bases at V and 11 bases at J, with 17 bases in the middle. The germline V gene has CDR1 GTSNPN and CDR2 SVGIG (reference sequence). The CDR3 region has the DNA TGTGCCTGGAGGTATCAGGGAAGTCGCGCCATATATTTT. It translates to CAWRYQGSRAIYF.

J is TRBJ2-4 and V is TRBV5-1; maybe TRBD2 (5 bases). The germline V gene encodes CDR1 SGHRS and CDR2 YFSETQ. CDR3 size: 14 residues. Trimming shortened V by 4 bases and J by 9 bases, and 17 bases separated the two germline ends. The DNA of the CDR3 is TGCGCCAGCAGCCCGGGGAACCGAGGAAGCATTCAGTACTTC. It encodes CASSPGNRGSIQYF.

The genes are TRBV6-6 and TRBJ1-4; 8 nucleotides align to TRBD1. The CDR3 covers 15 residues. CDR1 and CDR2 from the germline V gene are MNHNY and SVGAGI (reference sequence). V gave up 6 bases and J gave up 7 bases; unmatched junction bases: 10. The CDR3 nucleotides are TGTGCCAGCAGGCCACGCAGGGGGCAGGGTGAAAAACTGTTTTTT. This codes for CASRPRRGQGEKLFF.

The chain carries TRBV28 and TRBJ2-7; maybe TRBD2 (6 bases). In germline, CDR1 is MDHEN, CDR2 SYDVKM. V was clipped by 5 bases and J by 2 bases, with 34 bases between them. The CDR3 is 21 residues long. CDR3 loop: CASSGGTDADVPIFDPYEQYF. CDR3 nucleotide sequence: TGTGCCAGCAGTGGCGGGACGGACGCCGACGTCCCCATTTTCGATCCCTACGAGCAGTACTTC.

The V call is TRBV4-1, the J call TRBJ2-5, with 15 bases aligning to TRBD2. The end of the DNA is better explained by TRBJ2-7, so the J call may be wrong. Germline V lookup: CDR1 MGHRA, CDR2 YSYEKL. The CDR3 has 18 amino acids. The CDR3 reads CASSPRTSGRGSSYEQYF. CDR3 coding DNA: TGCGCCAGCAGCCCCCGGACTAGCGGGAGGGGATCCTCCTACGAGCAGTACTTC.

The chain links TRBV5-1 to TRBJ2-7, with a weak D call TRBD1 (5 bases). The length of the CDR3 is 12 residues. V dropped 3 bases and J dropped 5 bases, with 9 bases sitting between them. Germline CDR1 is SGHRS and CDR2 is YFSETQ. The chain's CDR3 is CASSSQGDEQYF. The CDR3 DNA reads TGCGCCAGCAGCTCTCAAGGGGACGAGCAGTACTTC.

This clone has only one observation. The chain carries TRBV28 and TRBJ2-1, with TRBD2 matching 11 bases. The germline CDR1 and CDR2 sequences are MDHEN and SYDVKM. CDR3 length: 15 amino acids. The trim removed 2 bases at V and 9 bases at J, leaving 6 bases unmatched. Written as DNA, the CDR3 is TGTGCCAGCAGTTTAGCTACTAGCGGGAGTAGTGAGCAGTTCTTC. The encoded protein is CASSLATSGSSEQFF. The full variable domain, rest sourced from reference TRBV28 and TRBJ2-1, is DVKVTQSSRYLVKRTGEKVFLECVQDMDHENMFWYRQDPGLGLRLIYFSYDVKMKEKGDIPEGYSVSREKKERFSLILESASTNQTSMYLCASSLATSGSSEQFFGPGTRLTVL.

The V gene is TRBV6-5, the J gene TRBJ2-1; D gene unclear. The CDR3 length is 13 residues. Germline V gene sequence: CDR1 MNHEY, CDR2 SVGAGI. Trimming stripped 8 bases from V and 2 bases from J, with 10 bases between. The DNA of the CDR3 is TGTGCCAGCCGCTTGGGCACCTACAATGAGCAGTTCTTC. The encoded protein is CASRLGTYNEQFF.